Presented here are 31 T cell receptor beta chains from one specimen sequenced in a study of shared clonotypes between healthy human individuals. Libraries were prepared by immunoSEQ multiplex PCR; TCRdb keeps only in-frame clonotypes and omits some of them. The sample gives approximately 2,200,000 clones, more than 85% of which show up once; around 1.7% is in the top ten. The naive CD8 population came from CD45RO-negative cells selected for CCR7, without terminally differentiated effector memory CD45RA+ cells. The specimen was naive CD8+ T cells from PBMCs. The receptors come from a man between 18 and 29 years old in good health. Some clones in this sample may be carry-over from other donors' samples.

The chain carries TRBV6-5 and TRBJ2-1; TRBD2 matches at 10 bases. Germline V gene data show CDR1 as MNHEY and CDR2 as SVGAGI. This CDR3 region has 15 residues. Losses at the gene ends were 4 bases for V and 10 bases for J; bases not matched to a gene: 10. For the CDR3, the DNA is TGTGCCAGCAGTTTAGGAAGAGCGGGAGGGGTCGAGCAGTTCTTC. This codes for CASSLGRAGGVEQFF.

The chain links TRBV19 to TRBJ2-3, with TRBD2 identical over 11 bases. This CDR3 has 16 residues. The trim removed 5 bases at V and 2 bases at J, leaving 6 bases unmatched. Germline CDR1 LNHDA, CDR2 SQIVND (reference sequence). The CDR3 reads CASSVLAGVYTDTQYF. For the CDR3, the DNA is TGTGCCAGTAGTGTACTAGCGGGAGTATACACAGATACGCAGTATTTT.

DNA of the CDR3: TGTGCCAGCAGTTCCCCCCTGATCCGCACACCTAGCTCCTACAATGAGCAGTTCTTC. Protein product: CASSSPLIRTPSSYNEQFF. The chain carries TRBV28 and TRBJ2-1; no definite D call. Trimming cost V 4 bases and J 0 bases, with 22 bases left between them. The CDR3 has 19 residues. Germline V gene sequence: CDR1 MDHEN, CDR2 SYDVKM.

J is TRBJ1-2 and V is TRBV27; 7 nucleotides match TRBD1. The CDR3 has 14 residues. CDR1 and CDR2 from the germline V gene are MNHEY and SMNVEV (reference sequence). Trimming took 8 bases from V and 4 from J; bases not matched to a gene: 10. The CDR3 DNA follows: TGTGCCAGCTCTCCCGACAGGGAACTCTATGGCTACACCTTC. It is translated as CASSPDRELYGYTF.

This chain joins TRBV28 and TRBJ2-3, with 9 bases fitting TRBD1. Per the germline V gene, CDR1 is MDHEN and CDR2 is SYDVKM. V dropped 6 bases and J dropped 1; count of bases not matched to a gene: 8. The CDR3 has 16 amino acids. DNA of the CDR3: TGTGCCAGCAGCCTTACAGGGGGCAGTGGCACAGATACGCAGTATTTT. Amino acid sequence: CASSLTGGSGTDTQYF.

The rearrangement joins TRBV29-1 to TRBJ2-7; 8 bases align to TRBD1. The junction had 8 bases not matched to a gene; V was cut back by 4 bases and J by 6 bases. CDR1 is SQVTM, CDR2 ANQGSEA, per germline. The CDR3 spans 13 residues. The CDR3 sequence: CSVGTAGGFEQYF. For the CDR3, the DNA is TGCAGCGTTGGGACGGCAGGGGGCTTCGAGCAGTACTTC.

The rearrangement joins TRBV6-6 to TRBJ2-2; either TRBD1 or TRBD2 may fit D (6 bases each). V was clipped by 1 base and J by 7 bases, with 10 bases between them. CDR3 length: 14 residues. CDR1 is MNHNY, CDR2 SVGAGI, per germline (reference sequence). The CDR3 reads CASSYWGAGGELFF. For the CDR3, the DNA is TGTGCCAGCAGTTACTGGGGGGCCGGCGGGGAGCTGTTTTTT.

A word on this clone: The same CDR3 is also encoded by other DNA sequences in this sample. The chain couples TRBV5-1 to TRBJ2-2; D tentatively fits TRBD1 or TRBD2 (5 bases each). CDR1 is SGHRS, CDR2 YFSETQ, per germline. With 5 bases removed from V and 2 bases from J, the gap between germline ends came to 13 bases. The CDR3 extends over 15 amino acids. Here the CDR3 DNA reads TGCGCCAGCAGGACCGGGGCCGCCAACACCGGGGAGCTGTTTTTT. Amino acid sequence: CASRTGAANTGELFF.

The rearrangement uses TRBV6-1 and TRBJ1-5; D possibly corresponds to TRBD1 (5 bases). The CDR3 totals 15 residues. The V gene lost 5 bases and the J gene lost 0 bases, with 11 bases spanning the gap. CDR1 and CDR2 (germline): MNHNS, SASEGT. The CDR3 bases are TGTGCCAGCAGTAAAAACAGGAATAGCAATCAGCCCCAGCATTTT. As protein: CASSKNRNSNQPQHF.

The chain has TRBV4-3 and TRBJ2-1; no clear D. V lost 1 base, J lost 9 bases, and 10 bases lay in between. CDR1 is LGHNA, CDR2 YSLEER, per germline. The CDR3 spans 13 residues. The CDR3 bases are TGCGCCAGCAGCCAAGTCCGTATGACTGAGCAGTTCTTC. It codes for CASSQVRMTEQFF.

The rearrangement links TRBV30 to TRBJ2-7; no firm D call. The CDR3 sequence is 13 residues long. The V gene's germline CDR1 is GTSNPN and CDR2 SVGIG (reference sequence). V was trimmed by 0 bases and J by 3 bases, leaving 9 bases between them. The CDR3 is CAWSVLPYYEQYF. In DNA, the CDR3 is TGTGCCTGGAGTGTCTTACCATACTACGAGCAGTACTTC.

A note on this clone: Within the sample, other DNA sequences also encode this same CDR3. This chain joins TRBV7-9 and TRBJ2-2; TRBD2 aligns across 13 bases. Germline trimming cut 5 bases from V and 6 bases from J; bases unmatched to any gene: 3. Per the germline V gene, CDR1 is SEHNR and CDR2 is FQNEAQ (reference sequence). The length of the CDR3 is 15 residues. The CDR3 here is CASSRTSGSAGELFF. As DNA, the CDR3 is TGTGCCAGCAGCCGGACTAGCGGGAGCGCCGGGGAGCTGTTTTTT.

The V call is TRBV7-9, the J call TRBJ2-7; unclear D gene. Per the germline V gene, CDR1 is SEHNR and CDR2 is FQNEAQ (reference sequence). V lost 5 bases and J lost 3, with 11 bases in between. The CDR3 loop spans 13 amino acids. CDR3 sequence: CASSATLDYEQYF. The CDR3 DNA follows: TGTGCCAGCAGCGCCACCTTAGACTACGAGCAGTACTTC.

In DNA form, the CDR3 reads TGTGCCAGCAGTTACGCACCTTCCTACGAGCAGTACTTC. Encoded protein: CASSYAPSYEQYF. The rearrangement links TRBV6-5 to TRBJ2-7; D is uncertain. Germline V gene data show CDR1 as MNHEY and CDR2 as SVGAGI. The germline V and J ends were trimmed by 2 bases and 1 base, with 6 bases remaining between them. This CDR3 contains 13 residues.

The CDR3 DNA follows: TGTGCCAGCAGCTTAGGGGTGGGGCGGTTGGATGAGCAGTTCTTC. Translated: CASSLGVGRLDEQFF. This chain uses TRBV7-3 with TRBJ2-1; D may be TRBD1 (5 bases). Trimming cost V 2 bases and J 8 bases, with 16 bases left between them. The length of the CDR3 is 15 residues. Germline V gene sequence: CDR1 SGHTA, CDR2 FQGTGA.

For this clone: The sample has other DNA sequences that encode this CDR3 too. V is TRBV4-3 and J is TRBJ2-7; 10 bases map to TRBD2. V shed 4 bases, J shed 4 bases, and the junction held 4 bases outside the gene matches. Germline V gene sequence: CDR1 LGHNA, CDR2 YSLEER. The CDR3 is made up of 14 amino acids. Here the CDR3 reads CASSPGLAVYEQYF. CDR3 bases: TGCGCCAGCAGCCCCGGACTAGCGGTGTACGAGCAGTACTTC.

V is TRBV6-1 and J is TRBJ1-5, with TRBD1 matching 8 bases. The junction had 9 bases not matched to a gene; V was cut back by 6 bases and J by 5 bases. CDR3 length equals 15 residues. CDR1 MNHNS and CDR2 SASEGT come from the germline V gene. CDR3 in DNA: TGTGCCAGCAGCTTTGGACAGGGAAGCTATCAGCCCCAGCATTTT. Amino acid sequence: CASSFGQGSYQPQHF.

Here the CDR3 reads CASSPMEGTQERNTQYF. The CDR3 DNA reads TGTGCCAGCAGCCCTATGGAAGGGACTCAGGAACGGAATACGCAGTATTTT. The chain is built from TRBV7-9 and TRBJ2-3, with D tentatively TRBD2 (6 bases). V lost 5 bases and J 7 bases, leaving 25 bases between the germline ends. This CDR3 is built from 17 residues. Germline CDR1 and CDR2: SEHNR and FQNEAQ (reference sequence).

This rearrangement joins TRBV13 to TRBJ1-3, with TRBD1 matching over 8 bases. V lost 5 bases and J lost 2; bases outside the gene matches: 11. This CDR3 is built from 17 residues. Looked up from germline, CDR1 is PRHDT and CDR2 is FYEKMQ (reference sequence). The CDR3 bases are TGTGCCAGCAGCAACCCGGGGGGCAGGGGGCCTGGAAACACCATATATTTT. This gives the protein CASSNPGGRGPGNTIYF.

V is TRBV5-1 and J is TRBJ2-6, with D perhaps matching TRBD1 (6 bases). Trimming removed 6 bases at V and 0 bases at J, with 13 bases between. This CDR3 region has 16 residues. Germline V gene sequence: CDR1 SGHRS, CDR2 YFSETQ. As DNA, the CDR3 is TGCGCCAGCAAGACAGGCCTGATCTCTGGGGCCAACGTCCTGACTTTC. Its translation is CASKTGLISGANVLTF. Full variable domain (missing parts from reference TRBV5-1 and TRBJ2-6): KAGVTQTPRYLIKTRGQQVTLSCSPISGHRSVSWYQQTPGQGLQFLFEYFSETQRNKGNFPGRFSGRQFSNSRSEMNVSTLELGDSALYLCASKTGLISGANVLTFGAGSRLTVL.

V usage is TRBV6-1 and J usage is TRBJ1-5; 8 positions match TRBD1. Trimming at V came to 2 bases and at J to 6 bases, leaving 6 bases not matched to a gene. The CDR3 contains 15 residues. Germline-derived CDR1 and CDR2 are MNHNS and SASEGT. The CDR3 coding sequence is TGTGCCAGCAGTGAAATGGGACAGGAACGTCAGCCCCAGCATTTT. Protein: CASSEMGQERQPQHF.

V usage is TRBV27 and J usage is TRBJ2-6; maybe TRBD1 (6 bases). V was clipped by 5 bases and J by 4 bases, with 9 bases between them. Germline CDR1 reads MNHEY; CDR2 reads SMNVEV (reference sequence). This CDR3 is 14 amino acids long. The CDR3 spells CASSTGFGANVLTF. CDR3 DNA sequence: TGTGCCAGCAGTACAGGGTTCGGGGCCAACGTCCTGACTTTC.

The chain couples TRBV28 to TRBJ1-3; D call uncertain. The CDR3 runs to 15 residues. V lost 10 bases, J lost 0 bases, and 16 bases lay in between. Germline V CDR1 and CDR2: MDHEN, SYDVKM. The CDR3 nucleotides are TGTGCCACCAAGGCACAGCTCGCCTCTGGAAACACCATATATTTT. Its protein is CATKAQLASGNTIYF.

V is TRBV19 and J is TRBJ2-2; either TRBD1 or TRBD2 may fit D (5 bases each). CDR1 is LNHDA, CDR2 SQIVND, per germline (reference sequence). The CDR3 consists of 16 residues. Trimming took off 0 bases at V and 2 bases at J, with 10 bases between the two ends. The CDR3 DNA reads as TGTGCCAGTAGTATAGAGGGACCCACCAACACCGGGGAGCTGTTTTTT. This translates into CASSIEGPTNTGELFF.

The chain is built from TRBV11-3 and TRBJ2-1; the match to TRBD2 covers 9 bases. This CDR3 is built from 14 residues. V lost 5 bases, J lost 7 bases, and 6 bases stayed unmatched. Germline V lookup: CDR1 SGHNT, CDR2 YENEEA. The CDR3 protein is CASSPSGVMNEQFF. CDR3 bases: TGTGCCAGCAGCCCTAGCGGGGTTATGAATGAGCAGTTCTTC.

J is TRBJ2-3 and V is TRBV5-1; perhaps TRBD1 as D (6 bases). The ends were cut back, 4 bases at V and 6 bases at J, with 15 bases in the middle. This CDR3 is 14 amino acids long. CDR1 and CDR2 (germline): SGHRS, YFSETQ. CDR3 amino acids: CASSQGQYRDTQYF. The CDR3 DNA sequence: TGCGCCAGCAGCCAAGGACAGTATCGGGATACGCAGTATTTT.

The chain links TRBV9 to TRBJ1-1; D remains ambiguous. Trimming cost V 3 bases and J 3 bases, with 15 bases left between them. CDR1 is SGDLS, CDR2 YYNGEE, per germline. CDR3 length: 15 residues. The CDR3 DNA reads as TGTGCCAGCAGCGGAGCCACAAGGGAGTACACTGAAGCTTTCTTT. Protein sequence: CASSGATREYTEAFF.

To note about this clone: Other DNA sequences in this specimen translate into the identical CDR3. The chain employs TRBV20-1 and TRBJ2-7; D is unresolved. Trimming left V 2 bases short and J 3 bases short, with 5 bases between. This CDR3 is 11 amino acids long. Germline loops: CDR1 DFQATT, CDR2 SNEGSKA (reference sequence). CDR3 residues: CSARRDYEQYF. The CDR3 region has the DNA TGCAGTGCTAGACGCGACTACGAGCAGTACTTC.

The gene calls are TRBV12-2 and TRBJ2-2. TRBV12-2 is labeled a pseudogene. CDR3 length equals 18 residues. The CDR3 sequence is CASRFLESGQANTGELFF. The CDR3 nucleotides are TGTGCAAGTCGCTTCTTAGAAAGCGGACAAGCGAACACCGGGGAGCTGTTTTTT.

The chain employs TRBV30 and TRBJ1-2; TRBD1 is a possible D gene (5 bases). The CDR3 is made up of 13 amino acids. V was clipped by 0 bases and J by 6 bases, with 11 bases between them. Germline assignment: CDR1 GTSNPN and CDR2 SVGIG (reference sequence). The CDR3 DNA is TGTGCCTGGAGTGTGGCCAGGGAGGATGGCTACACCTTC. Its protein is CAWSVAREDGYTF.

This clone has just one count. Other DNA sequences in this sample translate to the same CDR3. The chain has TRBV19 and TRBJ1-2; unclear D gene. V dropped 5 bases and J dropped 2 bases, with 9 bases sitting between them. The germline V gene encodes CDR1 LNHDA and CDR2 SQIVND (reference sequence). CDR3 length: 13 residues. The CDR3 here is CASSPGPNYGYTF. The CDR3 DNA follows: TGTGCCAGTAGTCCGGGTCCCAACTATGGCTACACCTTC.